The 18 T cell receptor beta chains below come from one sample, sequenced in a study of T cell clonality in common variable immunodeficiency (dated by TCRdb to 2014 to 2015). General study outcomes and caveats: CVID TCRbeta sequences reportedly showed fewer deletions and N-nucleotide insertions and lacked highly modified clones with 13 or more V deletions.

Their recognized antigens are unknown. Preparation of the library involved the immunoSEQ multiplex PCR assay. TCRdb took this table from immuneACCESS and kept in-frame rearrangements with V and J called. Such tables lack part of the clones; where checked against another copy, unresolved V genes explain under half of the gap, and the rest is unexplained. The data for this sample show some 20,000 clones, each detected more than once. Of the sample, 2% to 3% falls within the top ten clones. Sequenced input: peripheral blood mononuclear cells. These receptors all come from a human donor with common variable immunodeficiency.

This CDR3 reads CASSPGTGVSYGYTF. The sequenced part of the CDR3 DNA is TGTGCCAGCTCACCTGGGACAGGGGTTAGCTATGGC. The chain couples TRBV18 to TRBJ1-2, with TRBD1 matching over 10 bases. The read gets to within 3 residues of the CDR3 end, and the germline J gene fills in the rest. V gave up 3 bases and J gave up 4 bases; unmatched junction bases: 5. This CDR3 has 15 amino acids. CDR1 and CDR2 (germline): KGHSH, LQKENI.

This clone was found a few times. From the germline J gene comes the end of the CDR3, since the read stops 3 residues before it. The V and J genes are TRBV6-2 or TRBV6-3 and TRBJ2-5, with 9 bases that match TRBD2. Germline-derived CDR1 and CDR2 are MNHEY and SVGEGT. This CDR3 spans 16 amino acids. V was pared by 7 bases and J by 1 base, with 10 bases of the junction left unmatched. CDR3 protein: CASIEAGGLLQETQYF. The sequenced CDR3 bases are TGTGCCAGCATCGAAGCGGGGGGACTCCTCCAAGAGACC.

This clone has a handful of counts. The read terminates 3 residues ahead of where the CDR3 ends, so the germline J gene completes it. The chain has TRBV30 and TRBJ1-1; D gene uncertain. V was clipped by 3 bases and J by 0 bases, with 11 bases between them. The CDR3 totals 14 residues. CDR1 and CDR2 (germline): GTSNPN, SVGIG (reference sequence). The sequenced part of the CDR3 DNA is TGTGCCTGGAGGCCGCACAGCATGAACACTGAA. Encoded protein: CAWRPHSMNTE. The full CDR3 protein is CAWRPHSMNTEAFF.

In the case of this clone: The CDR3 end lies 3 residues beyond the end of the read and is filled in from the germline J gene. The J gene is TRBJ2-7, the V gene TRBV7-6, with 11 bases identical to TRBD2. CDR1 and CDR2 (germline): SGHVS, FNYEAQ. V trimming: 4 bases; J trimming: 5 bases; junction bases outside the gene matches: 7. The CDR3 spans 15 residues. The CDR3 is CASSSNSGRADEQYF. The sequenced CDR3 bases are TGTGCCAGCAGCTCCAATAGCGGGAGGGCCGACGAG.

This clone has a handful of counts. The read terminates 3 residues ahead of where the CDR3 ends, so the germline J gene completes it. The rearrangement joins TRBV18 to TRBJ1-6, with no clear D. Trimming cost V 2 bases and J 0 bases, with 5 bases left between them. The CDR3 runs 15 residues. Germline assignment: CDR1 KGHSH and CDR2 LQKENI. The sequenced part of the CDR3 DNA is TGTGCCAGCTCACCAACGGGCTCCTATAATTCACCC. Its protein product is CASSPTGSYNSP. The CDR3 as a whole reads CASSPTGSYNSPLHF. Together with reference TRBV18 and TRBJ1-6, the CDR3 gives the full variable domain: NAGVMQNPRHLVRRRGQEARLRCSPMKGHSHVYWYRQLPEEGLKFMVYLQKENIIDESGMPKERFSAEFPKEGPSILRIQQVVRGDSAAYFCASSPTGSYNSPLHFGNGTRLTVT.

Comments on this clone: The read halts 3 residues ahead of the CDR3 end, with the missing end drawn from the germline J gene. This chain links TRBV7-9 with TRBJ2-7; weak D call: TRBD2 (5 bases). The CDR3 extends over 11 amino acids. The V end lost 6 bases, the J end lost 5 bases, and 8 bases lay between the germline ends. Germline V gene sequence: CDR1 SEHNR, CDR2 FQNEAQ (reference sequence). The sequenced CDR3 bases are TGTGCCAGCAGACTAGGGAACGAG. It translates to CASRLGNE. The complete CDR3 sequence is CASRLGNEQYF.

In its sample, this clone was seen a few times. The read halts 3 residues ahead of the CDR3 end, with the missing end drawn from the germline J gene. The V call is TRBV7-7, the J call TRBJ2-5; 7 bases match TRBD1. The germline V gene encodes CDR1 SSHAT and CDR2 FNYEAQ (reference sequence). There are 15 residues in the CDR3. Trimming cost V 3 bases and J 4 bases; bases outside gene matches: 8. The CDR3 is CASSFQQGVRETQYF. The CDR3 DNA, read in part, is TGTGCCAGCAGCTTTCAGCAGGGGGTCAGAGAGACC.

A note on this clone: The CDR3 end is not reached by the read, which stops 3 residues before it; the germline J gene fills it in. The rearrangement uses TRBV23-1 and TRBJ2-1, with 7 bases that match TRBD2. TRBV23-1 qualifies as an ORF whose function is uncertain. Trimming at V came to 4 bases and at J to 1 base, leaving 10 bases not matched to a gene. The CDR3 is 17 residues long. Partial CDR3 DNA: TGCGCCAGCAGTCCGGGGGGAGGCGGGAGTTCCTACAATGAG. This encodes CASSPGGGGSSYNE. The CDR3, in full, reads CASSPGGGGSSYNEQFF.

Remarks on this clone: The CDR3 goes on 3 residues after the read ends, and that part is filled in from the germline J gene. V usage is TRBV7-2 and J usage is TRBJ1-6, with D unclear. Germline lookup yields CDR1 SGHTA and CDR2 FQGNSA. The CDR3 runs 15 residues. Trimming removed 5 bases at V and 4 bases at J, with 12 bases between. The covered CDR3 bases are TGTGCCAGCAGCCAAAGAGGGCAGTATAATTCACCC. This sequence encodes CASSQRGQYNSP. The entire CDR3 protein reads CASSQRGQYNSPLHF.

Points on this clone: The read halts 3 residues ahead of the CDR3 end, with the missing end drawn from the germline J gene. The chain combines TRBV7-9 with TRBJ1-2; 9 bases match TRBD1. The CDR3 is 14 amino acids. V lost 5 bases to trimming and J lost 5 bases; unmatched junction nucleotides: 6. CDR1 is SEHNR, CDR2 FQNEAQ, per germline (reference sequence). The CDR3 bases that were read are TGTGCCAGCAGCAGAGAGACAGGGGGTTATGGC. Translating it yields CASSRETGGYG. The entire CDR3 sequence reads CASSRETGGYGYTF. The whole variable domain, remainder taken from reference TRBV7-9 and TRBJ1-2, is DTGVSQNPRHKITKRGQNVTFRCDPISEHNRLYWYRQTLGQGPEFLTYFQNEAQLEKSRLLSDRFSAERPKGSFSTLEIQRTEQGDSAMYLCASSRETGGYGYTFGSGTRLTVV.

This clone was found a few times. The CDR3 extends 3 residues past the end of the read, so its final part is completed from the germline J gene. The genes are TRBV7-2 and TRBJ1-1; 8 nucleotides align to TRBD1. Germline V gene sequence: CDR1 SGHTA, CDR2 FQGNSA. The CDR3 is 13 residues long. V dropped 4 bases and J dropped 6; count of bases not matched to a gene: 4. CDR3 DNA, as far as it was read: TGTGCCAGCAGCTCTACAGGGGGAGCTGAA. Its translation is CASSSTGGAE. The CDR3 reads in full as CASSSTGGAEAFF.

The CDR3 sequence is CASSRLQTGVGRDTEAFF. The CDR3 bases that were read are TGTGCCAGTAGTAGGCTCCAAACAGGGGTGGGACGCGACACTGAA. This chain uses TRBV19 with TRBJ1-1; 7 nucleotides match TRBD1. The DNA ends 3 residues before the CDR3 does, and the rest of the CDR3 is filled in from the germline J gene. CDR3 size: 18 residues. Germline values: CDR1 LNHDA, CDR2 SQIVND (reference sequence). J lost 3 bases, V lost 4 bases, and 17 bases had no gene match.

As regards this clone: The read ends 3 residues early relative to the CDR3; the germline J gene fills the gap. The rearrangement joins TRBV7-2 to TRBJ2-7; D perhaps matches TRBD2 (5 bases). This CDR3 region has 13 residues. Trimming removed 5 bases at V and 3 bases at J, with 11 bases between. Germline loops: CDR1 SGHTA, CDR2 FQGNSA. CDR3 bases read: TGTGCCAGCAGCGCAAAAGACTACTACGAG. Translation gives CASSAKDYYE. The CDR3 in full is CASSAKDYYEQYF.

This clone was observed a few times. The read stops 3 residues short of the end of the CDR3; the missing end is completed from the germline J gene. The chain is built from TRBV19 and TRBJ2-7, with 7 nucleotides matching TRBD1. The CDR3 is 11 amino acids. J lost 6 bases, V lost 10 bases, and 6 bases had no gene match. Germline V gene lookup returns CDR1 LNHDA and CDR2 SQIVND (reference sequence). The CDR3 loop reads CATADRSEQYF. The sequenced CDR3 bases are TGTGCCACCGCGGACAGGTCCGAG.

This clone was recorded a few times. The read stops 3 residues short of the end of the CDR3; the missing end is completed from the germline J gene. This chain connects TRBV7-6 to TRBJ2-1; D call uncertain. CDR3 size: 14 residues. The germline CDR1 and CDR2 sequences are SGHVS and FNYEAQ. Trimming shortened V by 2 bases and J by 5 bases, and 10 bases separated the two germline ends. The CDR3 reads CASSLRQLDNEQFF. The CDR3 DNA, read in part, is TGTGCCAGCAGCTTAAGACAATTAGACAATGAG. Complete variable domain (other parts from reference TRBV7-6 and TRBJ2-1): GAGVSQSPRYKVTKRGQDVALRCDPISGHVSLYWYRQALGQGPEFLTYFNYEAQQDKSGLPNDRFSAERPEGSISTLTIQRTEQRDSAMYRCASSLRQLDNEQFFGPGTRLTVL.

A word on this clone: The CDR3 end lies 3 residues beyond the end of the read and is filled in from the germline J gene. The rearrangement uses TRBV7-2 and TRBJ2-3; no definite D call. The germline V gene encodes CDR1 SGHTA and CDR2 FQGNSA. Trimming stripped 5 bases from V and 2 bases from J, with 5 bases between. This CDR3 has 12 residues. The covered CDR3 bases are TGTGCCAGCAGCCGGGTCACAGATACG. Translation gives CASSRVTDT. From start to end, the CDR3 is CASSRVTDTQYF.

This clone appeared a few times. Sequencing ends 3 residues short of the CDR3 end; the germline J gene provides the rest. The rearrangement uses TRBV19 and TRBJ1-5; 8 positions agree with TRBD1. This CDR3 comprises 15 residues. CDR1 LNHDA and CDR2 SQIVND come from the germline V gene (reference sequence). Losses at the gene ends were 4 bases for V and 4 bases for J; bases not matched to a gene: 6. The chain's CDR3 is CASSTQGEVNQPQHF. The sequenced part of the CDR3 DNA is TGTGCCAGTAGTACACAGGGGGAGGTAAATCAGCCC.

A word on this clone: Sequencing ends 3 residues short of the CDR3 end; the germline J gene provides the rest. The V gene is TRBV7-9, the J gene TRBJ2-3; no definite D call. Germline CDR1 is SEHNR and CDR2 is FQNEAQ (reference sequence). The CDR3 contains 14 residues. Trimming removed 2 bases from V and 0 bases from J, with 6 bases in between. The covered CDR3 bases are TGTGCCAGCAGCTTATATACTAGCACAGATACG. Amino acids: CASSLYTSTDT. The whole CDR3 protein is CASSLYTSTDTQYF.